This T cell receptor beta chain is from a study of blood T cell repertoires in COVID-19. In the study overall: Samples of COVID-19 (acute and convalescent) were obtained from the United States, Italy and Spain.

Sequencing was performed with immunoSEQ multiplex PCR; in TCRdb, only in-frame clones are kept and a portion is missing. The table shows 150,000 to 200,000 clones, with 80% to 90% occurring only once. The CDR3 has 15 residues. Deletions cut 4 bases from V and 2 bases from J, with 13 bases between. Per the germline V gene, CDR1 is MNHNY and CDR2 is SVGAGI (reference sequence). Sequencing was performed on peripheral blood. This chain joins TRBV6-6 and TRBJ2-3; the D gene is possibly TRBD1 (6 bases). The sequence was collected from a man in his 70s with active or convalescent COVID-19. This CDR3 is CASSSGQILTDTQYF. CDR3 DNA sequence: TGTGCCAGCAGTTCCGGACAGATCCTCACAGATACGCAGTATTTT.